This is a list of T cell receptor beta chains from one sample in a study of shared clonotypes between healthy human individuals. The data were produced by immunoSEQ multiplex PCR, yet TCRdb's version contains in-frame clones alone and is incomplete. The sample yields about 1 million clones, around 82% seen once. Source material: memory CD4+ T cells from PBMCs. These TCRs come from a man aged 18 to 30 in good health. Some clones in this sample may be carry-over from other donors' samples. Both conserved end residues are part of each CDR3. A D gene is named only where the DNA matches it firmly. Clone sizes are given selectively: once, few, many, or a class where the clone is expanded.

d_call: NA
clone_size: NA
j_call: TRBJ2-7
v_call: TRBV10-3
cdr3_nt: TGTGCCATCAGTGTGGGGCGGGGGCCCTCCTACGAGCAGTACTTC
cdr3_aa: CAISVGRGPSYEQYF

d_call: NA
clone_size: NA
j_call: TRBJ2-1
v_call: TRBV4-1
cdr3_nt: TGCGCCAGCAGCCAGTTCGTCAGGGGCACCTACAATGAGCAGTTCTTC
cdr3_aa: CASSQFVRGTYNEQFF

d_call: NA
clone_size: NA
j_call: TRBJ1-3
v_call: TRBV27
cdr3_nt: TGTGCCAGCACCGTTATCTACGGACCCGGCGGAGCGGCAATTTCTGGAAACACCATATATTTT
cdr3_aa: CASTVIYGPGGAAISGNTIYF

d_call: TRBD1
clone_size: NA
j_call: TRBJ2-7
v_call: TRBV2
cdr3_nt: TGTGCCAGCGGCGGACAGGGAGGCGAGCAGTACTTC
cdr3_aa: CASGGQGGEQYF

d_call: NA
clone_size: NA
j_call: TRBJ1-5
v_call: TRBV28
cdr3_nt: TGTGCCAGCAGTCCGCCTTATAGCAATCAGCCCCAGCATTTT
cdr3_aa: CASSPPYSNQPQHF

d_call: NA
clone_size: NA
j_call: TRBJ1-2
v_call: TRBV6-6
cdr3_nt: TGTGCCAGCAGCGACCAAATAAACGACCCTACCTACACCTTC
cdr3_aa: CASSDQINDPTYTF

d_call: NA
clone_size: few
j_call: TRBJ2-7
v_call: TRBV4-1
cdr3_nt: TGCGCCAGCAGCCAAGTAGGTGGCTACGAGCAGTACTTC
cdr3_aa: CASSQVGGYEQYF

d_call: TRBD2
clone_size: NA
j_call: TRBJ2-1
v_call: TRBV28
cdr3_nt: TGTGCCACAATACCTAGCCGGACTAGCGAGCAGTTCTTC
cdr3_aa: CATIPSRTSEQFF

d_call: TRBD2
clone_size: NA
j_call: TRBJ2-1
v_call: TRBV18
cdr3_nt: TGTGCCAGCTCACCGGGAGGGACTAGCGGAGGGAGGCAGTTCTTC
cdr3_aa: CASSPGGTSGGRQFF

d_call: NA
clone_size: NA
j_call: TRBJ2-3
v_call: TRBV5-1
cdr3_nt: TGCGCCAGCAGCTTGCTGGGGGCGAGCACAGATACGCAGTATTTT
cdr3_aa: CASSLLGASTDTQYF

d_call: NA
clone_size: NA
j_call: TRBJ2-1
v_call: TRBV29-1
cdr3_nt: TGCAGCGTTGAATCGGGACATGAGCAGTTCTTC
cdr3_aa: CSVESGHEQFF

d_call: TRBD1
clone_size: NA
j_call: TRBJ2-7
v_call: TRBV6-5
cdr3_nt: TGTGCCAGCAGGGCAACGGGACAGGGGGCAGGCGAGCAGTACTTC
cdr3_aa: CASRATGQGAGEQYF

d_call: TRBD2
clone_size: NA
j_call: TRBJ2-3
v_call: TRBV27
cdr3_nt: TGTGCCAGCAGCCTCACTAGCGGTCAACTTTGGGGTAGCACAGATACGCAGTATTTT
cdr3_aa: CASSLTSGQLWGSTDTQYF

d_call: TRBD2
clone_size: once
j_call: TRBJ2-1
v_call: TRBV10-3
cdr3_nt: TGTGCCATCAGGGGTTCCGGGACTAGCGGCCTTGGGAAGCAGTTCTTC
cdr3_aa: CAIRGSGTSGLGKQFF

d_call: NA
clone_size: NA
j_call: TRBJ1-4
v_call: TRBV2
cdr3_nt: TGTGCCAGCGTGCGGGAGGGGCAGAATGAAAAACTGTTTTTT
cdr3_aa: CASVREGQNEKLFF

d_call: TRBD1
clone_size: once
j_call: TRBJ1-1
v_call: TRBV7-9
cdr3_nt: TGTGCCAGCAGCTTAGGACAGGGCACTGAAGCTTTCTTT
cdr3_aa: CASSLGQGTEAFF